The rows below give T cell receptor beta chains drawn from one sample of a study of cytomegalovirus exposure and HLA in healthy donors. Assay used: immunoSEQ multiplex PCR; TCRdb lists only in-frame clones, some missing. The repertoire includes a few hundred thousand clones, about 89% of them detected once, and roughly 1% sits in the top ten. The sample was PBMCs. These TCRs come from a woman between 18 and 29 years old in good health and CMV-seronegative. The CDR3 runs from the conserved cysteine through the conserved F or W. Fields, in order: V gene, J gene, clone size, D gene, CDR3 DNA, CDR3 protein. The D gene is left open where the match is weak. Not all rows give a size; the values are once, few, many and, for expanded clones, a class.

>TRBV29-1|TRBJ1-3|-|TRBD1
TGCAGCGTTGCAGGGGGCTCAGCTGGAAACACCATATATTTT
CSVAGGSAGNTIYF
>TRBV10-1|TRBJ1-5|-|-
TGCGCCAGCAGTGAAGGAGTTTATCAGCCCCAGCATTTT
CASSEGVYQPQHF
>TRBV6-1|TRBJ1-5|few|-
TGTGCCGCGGGACTCAATCAGCCCCAGCATTTT
CAAGLNQPQHF
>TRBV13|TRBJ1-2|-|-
TGTGCCAGCAGCTCGGGAGCCTCCAACTATGGCTACACCTTC
CASSSGASNYGYTF
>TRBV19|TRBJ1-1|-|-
TGTGCCAGTAGTAACGAGGGGAACACTGAAGCTTTCTTT
CASSNEGNTEAFF
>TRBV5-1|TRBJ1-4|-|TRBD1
TGCGCCAGCAGCCCAGCCGGGACAGGATCCGAAAAACTGTTTTTT
CASSPAGTGSEKLFF
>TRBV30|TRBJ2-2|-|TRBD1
TGTGCCTGGAGTGTACTAAAGGGGATGCGACAGGGGTTCACCGGGGAGCTGTTTTTT
CAWSVLKGMRQGFTGELFF
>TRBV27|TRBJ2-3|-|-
TGTGCCAGCATAGGGGCGGTCTGGGGAGATACGCAGTATTTT
CASIGAVWGDTQYF
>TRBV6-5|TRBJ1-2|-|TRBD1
TGTGCCAGCAGTAACCCGAGACAGGGGAACTATGGCTACACCTTC
CASSNPRQGNYGYTF
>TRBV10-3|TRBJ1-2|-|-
TGTGCCATCAGTGAGGGAGGGTATGGCTACACCTTC
CAISEGGYGYTF
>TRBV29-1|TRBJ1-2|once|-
TGCAGCGTTGGTTCGTCAACGGCTAACTATGGCTACACCTTC
CSVGSSTANYGYTF
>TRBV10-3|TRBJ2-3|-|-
TGTGCCATCAGTGTAGATAGCGGACTTACAGATACGCAGTATTTT
CAISVDSGLTDTQYF
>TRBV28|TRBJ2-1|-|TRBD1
TGTGCCAGCAGTAACGGACAGGGGAAAAGCTCCTACAATGAGCAGTTCTTC
CASSNGQGKSSYNEQFF
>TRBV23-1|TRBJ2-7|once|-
TGCGCCAGCAGCCCCGGGATATCCTACGAGCAGTACTTC
CASSPGISYEQYF
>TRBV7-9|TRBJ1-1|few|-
TGTGCCAGCAGTACTTCCCCGGGGGGCCGAACTGAAGCTTTCTTT
CASSTSPGGRTEAFF
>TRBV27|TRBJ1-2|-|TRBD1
TGTGCCAGCAGTGAAACGCGACAGGGCACGGGTGGCTACACCTTC
CASSETRQGTGGYTF
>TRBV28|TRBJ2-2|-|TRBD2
TGTGCCAGCAGGGGGGGGCTAGCGGGAGTGGAGCTGTTTTTT
CASRGGLAGVELFF
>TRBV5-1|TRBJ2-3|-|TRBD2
TGCGCCAGCAGCTCTAGCGGGAGGGGGCCAGATACGCAGTATTTT
CASSSSGRGPDTQYF
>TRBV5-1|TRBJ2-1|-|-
TGCGCCAGCAGCCCCAGACTTGAGATTTCCTACAATGAGCAGTTCTTC
CASSPRLEISYNEQFF
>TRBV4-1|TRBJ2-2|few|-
TGCGCCAGCAGCCATATTGACACCGGGGAGCTGTTTTTT
CASSHIDTGELFF
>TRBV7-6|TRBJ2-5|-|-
TGTGCCAGCAGCTTAGCCCCTCTGGGGGCCGAGACCCAGTACTTC
CASSLAPLGAETQYF
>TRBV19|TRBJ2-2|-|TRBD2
TGTGCCAGTGCCAGCGGGAGGGCGAACACCGGGGAGCTGTTTTTT
CASASGRANTGELFF
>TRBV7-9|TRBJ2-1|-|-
TGTGCCAGCAGCTTACATACAGTATACAATGAGCAGTTCTTC
CASSLHTVYNEQFF
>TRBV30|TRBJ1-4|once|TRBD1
TGTGCCTGGAGTGTCCAAACAGGGGTTGGAGAAAAACTGTTTTTT
CAWSVQTGVGEKLFF
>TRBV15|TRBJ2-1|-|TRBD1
TGTGCCACCAGCAGAGGGACAGGGGGGAATGAGCAGTTCTTC
CATSRGTGGNEQFF
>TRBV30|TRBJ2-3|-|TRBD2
TGTGCCTGGAGTCCAGCGGGAGGGCCAACAGATACGCAGTATTTT
CAWSPAGGPTDTQYF
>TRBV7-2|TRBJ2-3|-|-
TGTGCCAGCAGCTTAGGGGGGCTAGGCGGGAGAGTTACAGATACGCAGTATTTT
CASSLGGLGGRVTDTQYF
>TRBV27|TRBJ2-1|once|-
TGTGCCAGCATCAAACCTCCCGGGGGTTCCTACAATGAGCAGTTCTTC
CASIKPPGGSYNEQFF
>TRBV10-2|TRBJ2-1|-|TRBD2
TGCGCCAGCAGTGAGGAGCGGGAGTGGGGGGATGAGCAGTTCTTC
CASSEEREWGDEQFF
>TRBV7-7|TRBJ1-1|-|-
TGTGCTAGCAGCCGAGCGGTCGGCACTGAAGCTTTCTTT
CASSRAVGTEAFF
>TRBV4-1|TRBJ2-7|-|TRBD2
TGCGCCAGCAGCCCGACTAGCGGGAGCGTCTACGAGCAGTACTTC
CASSPTSGSVYEQYF
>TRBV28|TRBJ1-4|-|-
TGTGCCAGCAGTCTTTATTATGAAAAACTGTTTTTT
CASSLYYEKLFF
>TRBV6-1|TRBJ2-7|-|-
TGTGCCAGCACTTTTGGACAGCAGTACGAGCAGTACTTC
CASTFGQQYEQYF
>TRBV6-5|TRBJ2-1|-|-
TGTGCCAGCGGTGGGTCGGGTCCCTACAATGAGCAGTTCTTC
CASGGSGPYNEQFF
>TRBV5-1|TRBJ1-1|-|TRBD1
TGCGCCAGCAGCTCACCGGGACAGGGGGTCAACACTGAAGCTTTCTTT
CASSSPGQGVNTEAFF
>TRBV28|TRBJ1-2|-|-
TGTGCCAGCAGTTTCCCACAAGGACTAGACTATGGCTACACCTTC
CASSFPQGLDYGYTF
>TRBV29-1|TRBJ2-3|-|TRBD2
TGCAGCGTTGCTAGCGGGAGGACTTCTAGCACAGATACGCAGTATTTT
CSVASGRTSSTDTQYF
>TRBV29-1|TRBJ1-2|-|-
TGCAGCGTTATTAACAGTAACTATGGCTACACCTTC
CSVINSNYGYTF
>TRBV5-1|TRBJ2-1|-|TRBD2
TGCGCCAGCAGCTTGGGTCCAGCGGGAGCTGAGCAGTTCTTC
CASSLGPAGAEQFF
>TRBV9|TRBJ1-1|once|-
TGTGCCAGCACCAAGATCCTCGAGGACGGGGGGACTGAAGCTTTCTTT
CASTKILEDGGTEAFF
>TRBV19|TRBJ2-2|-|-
TGTGCCAGTAGGGGGAAGGGAGGCACCGGGGAGCTGTTTTTT
CASRGKGGTGELFF
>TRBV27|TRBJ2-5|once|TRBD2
TGTGCCAGCAGTTCCTGGAAAGTGGGACTAGAACAAGAGACCCAGTACTTC
CASSSWKVGLEQETQYF
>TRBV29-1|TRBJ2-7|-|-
TGCAGCGTTAGGACTCAGTCCTACGAGCAGTACTTC
CSVRTQSYEQYF
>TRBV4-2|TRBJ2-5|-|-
TGTGCCAGCAGCCAAGAAGGGCAGGGGCTAGAGACCCAGTACTTC
CASSQEGQGLETQYF
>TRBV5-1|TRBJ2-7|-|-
TGCGCCAGCAGCTTAACAGGGATAGACGAGCAGTACTTC
CASSLTGIDEQYF
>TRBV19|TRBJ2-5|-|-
TGTGCCAGTAGTATTGACAGCGAAGAGACCCAGTACTTC
CASSIDSEETQYF
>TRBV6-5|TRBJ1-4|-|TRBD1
TGTGCCAGCAGTTCACAGGGGCTGGCTAATGAAAAACTGTTTTTT
CASSSQGLANEKLFF
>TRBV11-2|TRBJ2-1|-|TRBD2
TGTGCCAGCAGCTCTAATAGCGGGCGGGTCTACAATGAGCAGTTCTTC
CASSSNSGRVYNEQFF
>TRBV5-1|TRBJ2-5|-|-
TGCGCCAGCCGCGGTCAAGAGACCCAGTACTTC
CASRGQETQYF
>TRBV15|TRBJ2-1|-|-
TGTGCCACCAGCGGAAGGAGAGCTAGTTTGCACAATGAGCAGTTCTTC
CATSGRRASLHNEQFF